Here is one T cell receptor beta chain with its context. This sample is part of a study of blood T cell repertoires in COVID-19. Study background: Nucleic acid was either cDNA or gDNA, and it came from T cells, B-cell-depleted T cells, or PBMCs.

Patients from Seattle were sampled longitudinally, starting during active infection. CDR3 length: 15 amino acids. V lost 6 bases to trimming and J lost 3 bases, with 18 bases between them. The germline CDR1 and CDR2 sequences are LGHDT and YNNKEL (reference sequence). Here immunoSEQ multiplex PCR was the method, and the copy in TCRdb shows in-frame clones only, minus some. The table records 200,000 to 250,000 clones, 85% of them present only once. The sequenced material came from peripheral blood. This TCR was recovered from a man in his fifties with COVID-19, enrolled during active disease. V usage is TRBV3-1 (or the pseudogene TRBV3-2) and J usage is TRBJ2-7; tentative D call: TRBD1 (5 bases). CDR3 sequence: CASRPRGRPHYEQYF. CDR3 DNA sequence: TGTGCCAGCAGGCCAAGGGGCAGACCCCACTACGAGCAGTACTTC.